This T cell receptor (beta chain) comes out of a study of CXCR3-negative and CXCR3-positive naive CD8 T cells. Study details: Each library held about 1.5 +/- 0.3 million TRB reads, some 130 million in total. Regarding the study as a whole: Relative to memory CD8+ cells, whose diversity was much lower, both naive subsets had comparably high diversity. Surface CD5 looked about the same in the naive subsets, so the authors worked out TCR strength from TRB CDR3 properties.

To note about this clonotype: Its cognate antigen is unknown.

The method, 5' RACE with UMI labels, was used to prepare the TRB cDNA libraries. With the 5' RACE reads reprocessed, TCRdb shows one record per CDR3 protein and no DNA. The sample's table shows some 130,000 distinct CDR3 sequences. In germline, CDR1 is SQVTM, CDR2 ANQGSEA. This CDR3 comprises 13 residues. The sequence was obtained from a human donor in good health. Some clones in this sample may be carry-over from other donors' samples. The J gene is TRBJ2-2, the V gene TRBV29-1. Sequencing used naive CXCR3- CD8+ T cells from blood. The subset is: CD45RO-CCR7+CD27+CD95- naive CD8+ T cells lacking CXCR3 (TNR3-). CDR3 region: CSVKGSNTGELFF.